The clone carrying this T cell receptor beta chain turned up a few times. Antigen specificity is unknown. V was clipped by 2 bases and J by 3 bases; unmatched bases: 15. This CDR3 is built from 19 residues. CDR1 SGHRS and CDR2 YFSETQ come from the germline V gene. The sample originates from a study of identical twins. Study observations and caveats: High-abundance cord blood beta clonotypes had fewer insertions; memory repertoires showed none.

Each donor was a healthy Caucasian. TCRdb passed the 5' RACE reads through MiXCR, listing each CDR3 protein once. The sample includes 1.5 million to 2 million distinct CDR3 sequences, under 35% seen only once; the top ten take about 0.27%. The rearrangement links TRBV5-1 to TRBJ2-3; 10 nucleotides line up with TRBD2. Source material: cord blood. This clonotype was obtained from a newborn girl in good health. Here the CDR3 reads CASSFSSGGRTPGTDTQYF. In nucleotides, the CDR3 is TGCGCCAGCAGCTTTTCTAGCGGGGGACGTACCCCTGGGACAGATACGCAGTATTTT.